A selection of T cell receptor beta chains follows, all from one sample in a study of blood T cells in healthy people across ages. TCRdb independently ran MiXCR on the 5' RACE reads; one entry per CDR3 protein. The data contain roughly 790,000 distinct CDR3 sequences, approximately 43% of them seen just once; the ten biggest clones take up roughly 19%. The sequencing sample was made of blood. Source of these receptors: a woman aged 55-69 years in good health. The CDR3 runs from the conserved cysteine through the conserved F or W. A D gene is named only where the DNA matches it firmly. Rows may omit the clone size; those that give it use once, few, many or a size class.

d_call j_call v_call clone_size cdr3_nt cdr3_aa
. TRBJ2-3 TRBV6-6 . TGTGCCAGCACCGAGTTGGGGGCCTTGAGCACAGATACGCAGTATTTT CASTELGALSTDTQYF
TRBD2 TRBJ2-1 TRBV7-2 few TGTGCCAGCAGCTTAGCGCCTAGCGGGGGGGCTGGGAATGAGCAGTTCTTC CASSLAPSGGAGNEQFF
. TRBJ2-3 TRBV5-1 many TGTGCCAGCAGTCTGGCGGCAAGCACAGATACGCAGTATTTT CASSLAASTDTQYF
. TRBJ2-7 TRBV7-3 many TGTGCCAGCAGCCGATCCAAGGACTACGAGCAGTACTTC CASSRSKDYEQYF
. TRBJ1-2 TRBV11-2 . TGTGCCAGCAGCGAGGGTGGTCGATATGGCTACACCTTC CASSEGGRYGYTF
TRBD2 TRBJ2-4 TRBV7-3 . TGTGCCAGCAGCTTAAGCGCGGGAGGCATTCAGTACTTC CASSLSAGGIQYF
TRBD2 TRBJ2-7 TRBV7-2 . TGTGCCAGCAGCCCGCGGGGGGCGGCCTCCTACGAGCAGTACTTC CASSPRGAASYEQYF
TRBD1 TRBJ2-7 TRBV7-8 few TGTGCCAGTAGGGGACAGGTCGGCTCCTACGAGCAGTACTTC CASRGQVGSYEQYF
. TRBJ1-1 TRBV6-1 few TGTGCCAGCACCTTACTGGGGAACACTGAAGCTTTCTTT CASTLLGNTEAFF
. TRBJ2-7 TRBV12-3/TRBV12-4 . TGTGCCAGCAGCCGTACGGACGAGGGCGGTCGGGATGAGCAGTACTTC CASSRTDEGGRDEQYF
TRBD1 TRBJ2-7 TRBV6-5 . TGTGCCAGCAGTTTAGACAGGGGTGGTTACGAGCAGTACTTC CASSLDRGGYEQYF
TRBD2 TRBJ2-5 TRBV6-2/TRBV6-3 . TGTGCCAGCAGGGAGGGACTAGCGGGAAAGGAGCAGTACTTC CASREGLAGKEQYF
. TRBJ1-5 TRBV7-2 . TGTGCCAGCAGCTTAAGTTGGCAGGGGAATCAGCCCCAGCATTTT CASSLSWQGNQPQHF
TRBD1 TRBJ1-2 TRBV5-1 few TGCGCCAGCAGCCAGGACAGGGAGACCTATGGCTACACCTTC CASSQDRETYGYTF
. TRBJ2-7 TRBV27 . TGTGCCAGCAGTGACCGTCCTTACGAGCAGTACTTC CASSDRPYEQYF
. TRBJ2-5 TRBV7-7 . TGTGCCAGCAGCACGACTGGGGGGAGTGCGACCCAGTACTTC CASSTTGGSATQYF
TRBD2 TRBJ2-5 TRBV7-7 few TGTGCTAGCAGCTTAGCGGGGACTAGCGGGAACGGTGAGACCCAGTACTTC CASSLAGTSGNGETQYF
TRBD2 TRBJ2-3 TRBV7-2 many TGTGCCAGCAGCTTAGGACTAGCCGTGACCACAGATACGCAGTATTTT CASSLGLAVTTDTQYF
. TRBJ1-6 TRBV4-3 . TGCGCCAGCAGCCTCCGTTTGACAGATATTTATTCACCCCTCCACTTT CASSLRLTDIYSPLHF
. TRBJ1-2 TRBV20-1 . TGCAGTGCCCCTCCCTTCGGGGACCTAGGGCTCTACACCTTC CSAPPFGDLGLYTF
. TRBJ1-2 TRBV20-1 . TGCAGTGCTAGTAGGGGAGCTAACTATGGCTACACCTTC CSASRGANYGYTF